This TCR beta chain was retrieved from a study of blood T cell repertoires in COVID-19. Sequencing was performed with immunoSEQ multiplex PCR; in TCRdb, only in-frame clones are kept and a portion is missing. The sample contains roughly 200,000 clones, 88% of which appear only once. The sequence came from a woman under 40 with acute or convalescent COVID-19. The sequenced sample was peripheral blood.

The CDR3 DNA sequence: TGTGCCAGCAGAACCTCTAGCGGGATAATTGGCACCGGGGAGCTGTTTTTT. Translated: CASRTSSGIIGTGELFF. This sequence joins TRBV2 and TRBJ2-2; 9 positions match TRBD2. The V gene's germline CDR1 is SNHLY and CDR2 FYNNEI. Losses at the gene ends were 6 bases for V and 4 bases for J; bases not matched to a gene: 12. The length of the CDR3 is 17 residues. Complete variable domain (other parts from reference TRBV2 and TRBJ2-2): EPEVTQTPSHQVTQMGQEVILRCVPISNHLYFYWYRQILGQKVEFLVSFYNNEISEKSEIFDDQFSVERPDGSNFTLKIRSTKLEDSAMYFCASRTSSGIIGTGELFFGEGSRLTVL.